These 15 T cell receptor beta chains originate from one sample sequenced in a study of T cell changes during pregnancy in multiple sclerosis. Repertoires were generated with immunoSEQ multiplex PCR, while TCRdb's copy carries only in-frame clones and drops some. The table lists approximately 80,000 clones, approximately 90% of them singletons, with approximately 3.3% in the top ten. Material: PBMCs, obtained in the first trimester of pregnancy. Receptors were obtained from a female donor in good health, serving as a control in a pregnancy study. Some clones in this sample may be carry-over from other donors' samples.

The rearrangement uses TRBV6-1 and TRBJ1-1; D remains unclear. Germline CDR1 is MNHNS and CDR2 is SASEGT. CDR3 size: 12 residues. The ends were cut back, 1 base at V and 8 bases at J, with 8 bases in the middle. The CDR3 DNA sequence: TGTGCCAGCAGTGAAGGGAGGGTGGAAGCTTTCTTT. Protein: CASSEGRVEAFF.

The chain carries TRBV5-6 and TRBJ1-5; D perhaps matches TRBD1 (6 bases). The germline gives CDR1 SGHDT, CDR2 YYEEEE. The CDR3 extends over 17 amino acids. V shed 3 bases and J shed 0 bases, with 16 bases lying between them. CDR3 loop: CASSSYRQDLSNQPQHF. In DNA, the CDR3 is TGTGCCAGCAGCTCCTACCGACAGGACCTTAGCAATCAGCCCCAGCATTTT.

This chain uses TRBV30 with TRBJ2-1, with 8 bases identical to TRBD2. The germline CDR1 and CDR2 sequences are GTSNPN and SVGIG (reference sequence). The V gene end was trimmed by 5 bases and the J gene end by 0 bases; junction bases not matched to a gene: 12. The CDR3 contains 17 residues. CDR3 amino acids: CAWRNDESGSSYNEQFF. Here the CDR3 DNA reads TGTGCCTGGCGCAACGATGAAAGCGGGAGCTCCTACAATGAGCAGTTCTTC.

This rearrangement joins TRBV28 to TRBJ2-2; D unclear. V was pared by 1 base and J by 2 bases, with 14 bases between. The CDR3 spans 17 residues. Germline CDR1 and CDR2: MDHEN and SYDVKM. Written as DNA, the CDR3 is TGTGCCAGCAGTTTATCCCCGGGTTGGATTAACACCGGGGAGCTGTTTTTT. Its protein product is CASSLSPGWINTGELFF.

The genes are TRBV19 and TRBJ2-1, with TRBD2 identical over 10 bases. Germline trimming cut 4 bases from V and 0 bases from J; bases unmatched to any gene: 9. Germline CDR1 LNHDA, CDR2 SQIVND (reference sequence). The CDR3 spans 18 residues. The CDR3 bases are TGTGCCAGTAGTAAGACTAGCGGGTTTTTCAACTCCTACAATGAGCAGTTCTTC. It is translated as CASSKTSGFFNSYNEQFF. The full variable domain, with the rest looked up from reference TRBV19 and TRBJ2-1, is DGGITQSPKYLFRKEGQNVTLSCEQNLNHDAMYWYRQDPGQGLRLIYYSQIVNDFQKGDIAEGYSVSREKKESFPLTVTSAQKNPTAFYLCASSKTSGFFNSYNEQFFGPGTRLTVL.

The chain joins TRBV27 to TRBJ2-7, with 7 bases aligning to TRBD2. This CDR3 is 14 amino acids long. V shed 5 bases and J 3 bases; nucleotides not matched to a gene: 7. The germline V gene has CDR1 MNHEY and CDR2 SMNVEV (reference sequence). The CDR3 protein is CASSPGLVFYEQYF. The CDR3 DNA is TGTGCCAGCAGTCCCGGACTAGTATTCTACGAGCAGTACTTC.

This chain joins TRBV9 and TRBJ2-3; 7 positions match TRBD1. V was pared by 0 bases and J by 0 bases, with 4 bases of the junction left unmatched. Germline V gives CDR1 SGDLS, CDR2 YYNGEE. There are 16 residues in the CDR3. CDR3 protein: CASSVGGRGSTDTQYF. CDR3 bases: TGTGCCAGCAGCGTAGGTGGCAGGGGGAGCACAGATACGCAGTATTTT.

This clone was seen a single time. This chain joins TRBV14 and TRBJ2-7; TRBD1 matches 9 bases. Germline values: CDR1 SGHDN, CDR2 FVKESK. The CDR3 covers 13 residues. V lost 4 bases and J lost 7; bases outside the gene matches: 5. CDR3 in DNA: TGTGCCAGCAGCCCTCAAGGGACAGGGGAGCAGTACTTC. Translating gives CASSPQGTGEQYF.

The rearrangement links TRBV5-4 to TRBJ2-5, with TRBD1 matching 7 bases. In germline, CDR1 is SGHNT, CDR2 YYREEE (reference sequence). V lost 4 bases to trimming and J lost 5 bases; unmatched junction nucleotides: 11. The CDR3 is 15 residues long. The CDR3 loop reads CASSPPLTGSETQYF. The CDR3 DNA is TGTGCCAGCAGCCCACCTTTGACAGGGTCGGAGACCCAGTACTTC.

The chain employs TRBV4-1 and TRBJ2-7; D is possibly TRBD1 (6 bases). Germline-derived CDR1 and CDR2 are MGHRA and YSYEKL. This CDR3 is 17 amino acids long. V was pared by 4 bases and J by 3 bases, with 22 bases between. The CDR3 region is CASSLTQGGSSVYEQYF. CDR3 nucleotide sequence: TGCGCCAGCAGCCTAACACAAGGGGGTTCCTCCGTCTACGAGCAGTACTTC.

The J gene is TRBJ2-1, the V gene TRBV12-5; 12 bases match TRBD2. Germline V CDR1 and CDR2: LGHNT, FRNRAP. CDR3 size: 15 residues. The J segment lost 10 bases and the V segment lost 1 base, leaving 5 bases of the junction unmatched. CDR3 region: CASGLASGGAREQFF. In nucleotides, the CDR3 is TGTGCTAGTGGTTTGGCTAGCGGGGGGGCTAGGGAGCAGTTCTTC.

The genes are TRBV12-1 and TRBJ1-6; TRBD1 is the table's D call and was not checked against the DNA. TRBV12-1 is a recognized pseudogene. The CDR3 consists of 16 residues. CDR3: CARNSSGQANNSPLHF. The CDR3 DNA follows: TGTGCCAGAAACTCCAGCGGACAGGCTAATAATTCACCCCTCCACTTT.

This chain uses TRBV15 with TRBJ2-1, with TRBD2 matching over 13 bases. V lost 5 bases and J lost 5; bases outside the gene matches: 6. The CDR3 runs to 16 residues. Germline CDR1 LNHNV, CDR2 YYDKDF (reference sequence). The chain's CDR3 is CATSAPLAGGDNEQFF. CDR3 bases: TGTGCCACCAGCGCCCCACTAGCGGGAGGGGACAATGAGCAGTTCTTC.

Details on this clone: At the DNA level, this CDR3 is encoded by other sequences in the same sample as well. The chain has TRBV30 and TRBJ1-5; 8 nucleotides align to TRBD1. The germline gives CDR1 GTSNPN, CDR2 SVGIG (reference sequence). V gave up 5 bases and J gave up 4 bases; unmatched junction bases: 1. The CDR3 spans 12 residues. CDR3 nucleotide sequence: TGTGCCTGGGGACAGGGTAATCAGCCCCAGCATTTT. Its translation: CAWGQGNQPQHF.

CDR3 loop: CASRLTSGPYNEQFF. CDR3 coding DNA: TGTGCCAGCAGGCTAACTAGCGGGCCCTACAATGAGCAGTTCTTC. The chain is built from TRBV6-1 and TRBJ2-1; 9 bases map to TRBD2. The CDR3 loop spans 15 amino acids. The trim removed 6 bases at V and 2 bases at J, leaving 5 bases unmatched. Germline loops: CDR1 MNHNS, CDR2 SASEGT.